A single sample gave rise to the 14 T cell receptor beta chains below, sequenced in a study of shared clonotypes between healthy human individuals. Method: immunoSEQ multiplex PCR; TCRdb's copy keeps in-frame clones and lacks some. This repertoire shows roughly 2,300,000 clones, under 95% found once; its top ten account for approximately 0.4%. Sample: naive CD4+ T cells from PBMCs. Described subset: CD45RA+ positively selected. The receptors come from a man younger than 35 in good health. Some clones in this sample may be carry-over from other donors' samples.

The J gene is TRBJ2-7, the V gene TRBV5-1; no reliable D call. Deletions cut 6 bases from V and 5 bases from J, with 21 bases between. CDR3 length: 15 amino acids. The germline gives CDR1 SGHRS, CDR2 YFSETQ. The CDR3 region is CASNPTSLSLHEQYF. The CDR3 nucleotides read TGCGCCAGCAACCCCACCTCCCTGTCCCTCCACGAGCAGTACTTC.

This chain uses TRBV20-1 with TRBJ2-5, with D possibly matching TRBD2 (5 bases). CDR3 length: 10 residues. Germline CDR1 and CDR2: DFQATT and SNEGSKA (reference sequence). Trimming took off 3 bases at V and 11 bases at J, with 10 bases between the two ends. CDR3 DNA sequence: TGCAGTGCTAGTCGGTGGGAGCAGTACTTC. Protein product: CSASRWEQYF.

The rearrangement uses TRBV2 and TRBJ2-1; 12 nucleotides match TRBD2. CDR3 length equals 15 residues. Germline CDR1 SNHLY, CDR2 FYNNEI. V dropped 2 bases and J dropped 7; count of bases not matched to a gene: 3. The CDR3, as DNA: TGTGCCAGCAGTGAATGGACTAGCGGGATGAATGAGCAGTTCTTC. Protein product: CASSEWTSGMNEQFF.

The chain employs TRBV5-1 and TRBJ2-1; D is uncertain. This CDR3 contains 16 residues. From germline, CDR1 is SGHRS and CDR2 YFSETQ. Trimming cost V 0 bases and J 0 bases, with 10 bases left between them. The CDR3 sequence is CASSLERRNSYNEQFF. CDR3 DNA: TGCGCCAGCAGCTTGGAACGGCGGAACTCCTACAATGAGCAGTTCTTC.

The gene calls are TRBV6-5 and TRBJ2-6; possibly TRBD2 for D (5 bases). The germline V gene encodes CDR1 MNHEY and CDR2 SVGAGI. The CDR3 is 15 residues long. Trimming stripped 6 bases from V and 0 bases from J, with 9 bases between. DNA for the CDR3: TGTGCCAGCAGAACGGGAACCTCTGGGGCCAACGTCCTGACTTTC. This translates into CASRTGTSGANVLTF.

This chain uses TRBV7-8 with TRBJ2-7; D could derive from TRBD1 or TRBD2 (5 bases each). The CDR3 spans 13 residues. Germline V gene data show CDR1 as SGHVS and CDR2 as FQNEAQ. V was shortened by 5 bases and J by 2 bases, with 10 bases between the two germline ends. The chain's CDR3 is CASSRSGPYEQYF. DNA for the CDR3: TGTGCCAGCAGCAGATCGGGACCCTACGAGCAGTACTTC.

V is TRBV5-1 and J is TRBJ1-2; D possibly corresponds to TRBD1 (6 bases). The CDR3 loop spans 15 amino acids. Germline V lookup: CDR1 SGHRS, CDR2 YFSETQ. V was trimmed by 0 bases and J by 3 bases, leaving 12 bases between them. CDR3 DNA sequence: TGCGCCAGCAGCTTGGACCCAGGGGCAGACTATGGCTACACCTTC. The encoded protein is CASSLDPGADYGYTF.

The chain combines TRBV27 with TRBJ2-7; 9 bases agree with TRBD1. Germline V lookup: CDR1 MNHEY, CDR2 SMNVEV (reference sequence). The V gene end was trimmed by 6 bases and the J gene end by 2 bases; junction bases not matched to a gene: 5. CDR3 length: 14 amino acids. Here the CDR3 DNA reads TGTGCCAGCAGGGGGGACAGGGACACCTACGAGCAGTACTTC. It translates to CASRGDRDTYEQYF.

V is TRBV5-1 and J is TRBJ2-7; possible D gene TRBD2, 6 bases. V gave up 4 bases and J gave up 3 bases, with 20 bases separating them. The CDR3 consists of 16 residues. CDR1 is SGHRS and CDR2 is YFSETQ in the germline V gene. This chain's CDR3 is CASSPTPVEGFYEQYF. The CDR3 coding sequence is TGCGCCAGCAGCCCCACTCCCGTGGAGGGTTTCTACGAGCAGTACTTC.

This CDR3 reads CAIRDRGGPNEKLFF. CDR3 nucleotide sequence: TGTGCCATTCGGGACAGGGGCGGTCCTAATGAAAAACTGTTTTTT. The chain has TRBV10-3 and TRBJ1-4; 10 nucleotides match TRBD1. CDR3 length equals 15 residues. V trimming: 9 bases; J trimming: 3 bases; junction bases outside the gene matches: 7. Germline V gene lookup returns CDR1 ENHRY and CDR2 SYGVKD.

The gene calls are TRBV23-1 and TRBJ2-3, with 8 positions matching TRBD1. TRBV23-1 counts as an open reading frame of uncertain function. The CDR3 consists of 16 residues. V was pared by 4 bases and J by 5 bases, with 11 bases of the junction left unmatched. CDR3 nucleotide sequence: TGCGCCAGCAGTCCCCCAGGGGGCTACGGAGAAGATACGCAGTATTTT. It encodes CASSPPGGYGEDTQYF.

The chain recombines TRBV5-4 with TRBJ1-2; D is undetermined. V was cut by 6 bases and J by 4 bases, with 10 bases left in between. Germline-derived CDR1 and CDR2 are SGHNT and YYREEE (reference sequence). There are 12 residues in the CDR3. This chain's CDR3 is CASTRGGYGYTF. The CDR3 bases are TGTGCCAGCACGCGGGGAGGCTATGGCTACACCTTC.

The CDR3 sequence: CASSLGLAGPYNEQFF. CDR3 nucleotide sequence: TGTGCCAGCAGCCTGGGACTAGCGGGGCCCTACAATGAGCAGTTCTTC. This rearrangement joins TRBV7-2 to TRBJ2-1, with TRBD2 identical over 13 bases. The germline gives CDR1 SGHTA, CDR2 FQGNSA. The J segment lost 2 bases and the V segment lost 5 bases, leaving 3 bases of the junction unmatched. The CDR3 has 16 amino acids. The full variable domain, its missing parts supplied by reference TRBV7-2 and TRBJ2-1, is GAGVSQSPSNKVTEKGKDVELRCDPISGHTALYWYRQSLGQGLEFLIYFQGNSAPDKSGLPSDRFSAERTGGSVSTLTIQRTQQEDSAVYLCASSLGLAGPYNEQFFGPGTRLTVL.

The V gene is TRBV5-1, the J gene TRBJ1-6, with 7 bases fitting TRBD1. The trim removed 5 bases at V and 7 bases at J, leaving 6 bases unmatched. The germline gives CDR1 SGHRS, CDR2 YFSETQ. The CDR3 runs to 14 residues. CDR3 coding DNA: TGCGCCAGCAGAACGGGACAGATAAATTCACCCCTCCACTTT. Translation: CASRTGQINSPLHF.